The 13 T cell receptor beta chains listed next were all sequenced from one sample in a study of cytomegalovirus exposure and HLA in healthy donors. The primer mix had 60 Vbeta and 13 Jbeta primers. Assay used: immunoSEQ multiplex PCR; TCRdb lists only in-frame clones, some missing. This sample's table reports about 67,000 clones. Material: PBMCs. All receptors derive from a boy between 10 and 17 years old in good health and CMV-seronegative.

The rearrangement links TRBV5-6 to TRBJ2-1, with 7 bases matching TRBD1. Unmatched junction bases numbered 13, after V lost 3 bases and J lost 7 bases. The CDR3 spans 16 residues. CDR1 is SGHDT, CDR2 YYEEEE, per germline. CDR3 protein: CASSSISKGATNEQFF. CDR3 coding DNA: TGTGCCAGCAGCTCAATCTCCAAGGGGGCTACAAATGAGCAGTTCTTC.

V and J are TRBV6-1 and TRBJ1-5, with a weak D call TRBD1 (5 bases). This CDR3 is 14 amino acids long. Germline V lookup: CDR1 MNHNS, CDR2 SASEGT. The germline V and J ends were trimmed by 5 bases and 2 bases, with 10 bases remaining between them. This CDR3 reads CASSPGKRNQPQHF. Written as DNA, the CDR3 is TGTGCCAGCAGTCCAGGGAAACGCAATCAGCCCCAGCATTTT.

Worth noting for this clone: This CDR3 is also generated by other DNA sequences in the sample. CDR3 bases: TGTGCCAGCAGCCTAACTGGCACTGAAGCTTTCTTT. This codes for CASSLTGTEAFF. The gene calls are TRBV7-8 and TRBJ1-1, with D uncertain. The CDR3 loop spans 12 amino acids. Trimming cost V 5 bases and J 4 bases, with 8 bases left between them. Germline loops: CDR1 SGHVS, CDR2 FQNEAQ.

V is TRBV11-1 and J is TRBJ1-2; D remains ambiguous. This CDR3 has 13 amino acids. Trimming removed 3 bases from V and 1 base from J, with 6 bases in between. The V gene's germline CDR1 is SGHAT and CDR2 FQDESV (reference sequence). The CDR3 here is CASSFGVNYGYTF. The CDR3 bases are TGTGCCAGCAGCTTCGGGGTTAACTATGGCTACACCTTC.

The chain employs TRBV15 and TRBJ1-2; the match to TRBD1 covers 9 bases. CDR1 LNHNV and CDR2 YYDKDF come from the germline V gene (reference sequence). This CDR3 is built from 16 residues. The J segment lost 4 bases and the V segment lost 0 bases, leaving 6 bases of the junction unmatched. CDR3 region: CATSRDLGQGTYGYTF. CDR3 in DNA: TGTGCCACCAGCAGAGATCTGGGACAGGGCACCTATGGCTACACCTTC.

V usage is TRBV30 and J usage is TRBJ2-5, with TRBD2 matching over 10 bases. The CDR3 loop spans 15 amino acids. Germline V gives CDR1 GTSNPN, CDR2 SVGIG (reference sequence). V was clipped by 0 bases and J by 5 bases; unmatched bases: 6. The CDR3 nucleotides read TGTGCCTGGAGTGTAGCCAGCGGGGGGGCGGAGACCCAGTACTTC. Protein sequence: CAWSVASGGAETQYF.

This chain joins TRBV30 and TRBJ2-2; possibly TRBD1 for D (5 bases). This CDR3 is built from 16 residues. Looked up from germline, CDR1 is GTSNPN and CDR2 is SVGIG (reference sequence). Trimming cost V 0 bases and J 8 bases, with 19 bases left between them. The CDR3 region is CAWSVGGQGKRGELFF. The CDR3 DNA follows: TGTGCCTGGAGTGTAGGTGGGCAGGGAAAGAGAGGGGAGCTGTTTTTT. Drawing the rest from reference TRBV30 and TRBJ2-2, the complete variable domain is SQTIHQWPATLVQPVGSPLSLECTVEGTSNPNLYWYRQAAGRGLQLLFYSVGIGQISSEVPQNLSASRPQDRQFILSSKKLLLSDSGFYLCAWSVGGQGKRGELFFGEGSRLTVL.

The chain combines TRBV30 with TRBJ2-2; D gene ambiguous. The CDR3 has 14 amino acids. Trimming pared 2 bases from V and 1 base from J, leaving 8 bases between. Per the germline V gene, CDR1 is GTSNPN and CDR2 is SVGIG (reference sequence). Written as DNA, the CDR3 is TGTGCCTGGAGTCCCCTCCTGAACACCGGGGAGCTGTTTTTT. This codes for CAWSPLLNTGELFF.

With regard to this clone: The sample carries other DNA sequences with the same CDR3. The rearrangement links TRBV4-1 to TRBJ2-7; D possibly corresponds to TRBD1 (7 bases). The germline V gene has CDR1 MGHRA and CDR2 YSYEKL. Trimming cost V 0 bases and J 0 bases, with 9 bases left between them. The CDR3 consists of 15 residues. CDR3 loop: CASSQDRGASYEQYF. The CDR3 DNA sequence: TGCGCCAGCAGCCAAGACAGGGGGGCCTCCTACGAGCAGTACTTC.

The J gene is TRBJ2-7, the V gene TRBV11-3; D unclear. V gave up 1 base and J gave up 3 bases, with 4 bases separating them. Germline-derived CDR1 and CDR2 are SGHNT and YENEEA. The CDR3 extends over 12 amino acids. The CDR3 DNA follows: TGTGCCAGCAGCTTAGCCGGCTACGAGCAGTACTTC. This sequence encodes CASSLAGYEQYF.

The chain employs TRBV4-3 and TRBJ2-6, with 7 bases lining up with TRBD2. The CDR3 contains 18 residues. With 0 bases clipped from V and 4 bases from J, the junction kept 9 bases outside the gene matches. Germline CDR1 and CDR2: LGHNA and YSLEER. The CDR3, as DNA: TGCGCCAGCAGCCAAGAGGGGCCAGGGAGGGCCGGGGCCAACGTCCTGACTTTC. This translates into CASSQEGPGRAGANVLTF.

The V gene is TRBV28, the J gene TRBJ1-1; 8 bases align to TRBD1. Unmatched junction bases numbered 10, after V lost 6 bases and J lost 4 bases. Looked up from germline, CDR1 is MDHEN and CDR2 is SYDVKM. The CDR3 is made up of 15 amino acids. CDR3 protein: CASSQAQGGSTEAFF. The CDR3 DNA follows: TGTGCCAGCAGCCAGGCACAGGGGGGGAGCACTGAAGCTTTCTTT.

The genes are TRBV11-2 and TRBJ2-2, with D possibly TRBD1 on 6 matching bases. The CDR3 has 17 residues. CDR1 SGHAT and CDR2 FQNNGV come from the germline V gene. V lost 0 bases, J lost 1 base, and 12 bases lay in between. This chain's CDR3 is CASSLDRGGLNTGELFF. The DNA of the CDR3 is TGTGCCAGCAGCTTAGACCGTGGGGGCCTGAACACCGGGGAGCTGTTTTTT.